The 26 T cell receptor beta chains below come from one sample, sequenced in a study of early T cells in non-severe SARS-CoV-2 infection. TCRdb reanalysed the 5' RACE reads using MiXCR and keeps one entry per CDR3 protein. The sample yields about 83,000 distinct CDR3 sequences, roughly 12% seen once. The sequenced material came from whole blood. The receptors stem from an adult who was a healthcare worker with PCR-confirmed SARS-CoV-2 infection or an uninfected control (not recorded which).

This clonotype occurred many times. The chain couples TRBV12-3 or TRBV12-4 to TRBJ1-2, with D unresolved. This CDR3 contains 15 residues. The V and J ends lost 7 bases and 8 bases respectively, with 23 bases between them. The CDR3 is CASTLASSRERGYTF. CDR3 DNA: TGTGCCAGCACCTTGGCGAGCTCACGCGAGCGGGGCTACACCTTC.

This clonotype was seen more than once but under ten times. The rearrangement uses TRBV6-2 or TRBV6-3 and TRBJ2-7; 16 bases align to TRBD2. V shed 6 bases and J 2 bases; nucleotides not matched to a gene: 7. Germline V gene data show CDR1 as MNHEY and CDR2 as SVGEGT. The CDR3 consists of 17 residues. DNA for the CDR3: TGTGCCAGCAGCAAACACGGGACTAGCGGGAGGGCCTACGAGCAGTACTTC. Translated: CASSKHGTSGRAYEQYF.

This clonotype was counted ten times or more. A much larger clonotype is one base distant, so this may be a read error. The DNA of the CDR3 is TGTGCCAGCAGTGCGACTAGTCCCACCGGGGAGCTGTTTTTT. This gives the protein CASSATSPTGELFF. The chain combines TRBV6-2 or TRBV6-3 with TRBJ2-2; D might be TRBD2 (6 bases). Looked up from germline, CDR1 is MNHEY and CDR2 is SVGEGT. The V gene lost 5 bases and the J gene lost 4 bases, with 11 bases spanning the gap. The CDR3 is 14 amino acids.

In its sample, this clonotype was seen once. The junction does not match germline at one end; this may be a read error. The chain is built from TRBV10-3 and TRBJ2-5, with D uncertain. This CDR3 has 14 residues. Germline V gives CDR1 ENHRY, CDR2 SYGVKD. The CDR3 loop is CVISAVSSGETQYF. The CDR3 bases are TGTGTCATCAGTGCAGTTAGCTCTGGAGAGACCCAGTACTTC.

This clonotype has at least ten counts. V gene TRBV7-9 combines with J gene TRBJ2-1; 8 nucleotides align to TRBD2. From germline, CDR1 is SEHNR and CDR2 FQNEAQ (reference sequence). The CDR3 extends over 16 amino acids. V shed 5 bases and J 6 bases; nucleotides not matched to a gene: 12. CDR3 region: CASSPWVAGGLNEQFF. CDR3 DNA sequence: TGTGCCAGCAGCCCATGGGTGGCGGGAGGCCTCAATGAGCAGTTCTTC.

This clonotype came up a few times. The chain combines TRBV5-4 with TRBJ2-7, with D unresolved. Germline V lookup: CDR1 SGHNT, CDR2 YYREEE (reference sequence). This CDR3 comprises 14 residues. V was cut by 5 bases and J by 1 base, with 13 bases left in between. The CDR3, as DNA: TGTGCCAGCAGGGAAATGGCACAATCCTACGAGCAGTACTTC. Amino acid sequence: CASREMAQSYEQYF.

This clonotype has a handful of counts. The J gene is TRBJ2-5, the V gene TRBV5-1; tentatively, D is TRBD1 (5 bases). Germline V gene sequence: CDR1 SGHRS, CDR2 YFSETQ. This CDR3 spans 15 amino acids. Trimming left V 0 bases short and J 4 bases short, with 13 bases between. The CDR3 DNA reads TGCGCCAGCAGCTTGGAGGGGTTCTTGGGAGAGACCCAGTACTTC. It is translated as CASSLEGFLGETQYF. Full variable domain (remainder filled in from reference TRBV5-1 and TRBJ2-5): KAGVTQTPRYLIKTRGQQVTLSCSPISGHRSVSWYQQTPGQGLQFLFEYFSETQRNKGNFPGRFSGRQFSNSRSEMNVSTLELGDSALYLCASSLEGFLGETQYFGPGTRLLVL.

The chain uses TRBV12-5 and TRBJ2-5, with 8 bases that match TRBD1. Germline CDR1 and CDR2: LGHNT and FRNRAP. There are 15 residues in the CDR3. V lost 6 bases, J lost 3 bases, and 9 bases stayed unmatched. CDR3 residues: CASGQGAMNEETQYF. As DNA, the CDR3 is TGTGCTAGTGGCCAGGGGGCTATGAACGAAGAGACCCAGTACTTC. Variable domain in full (rest from reference TRBV12-5 and TRBJ2-5): DARVTQTPRHKVTEMGQEVTMRCQPILGHNTVFWYRQTMMQGLELLAYFRNRAPLDDSGMPKDRFSAEMPDATLATLKIQPSEPRDSAVYFCASGQGAMNEETQYFGPGTRLLVL.

This clonotype was counted ten times or more. The chain links TRBV20-1 to TRBJ1-2, with a possible D match to TRBD1 (5 bases). Deletions cut 2 bases from V and 1 base from J, with 8 bases between. Germline CDR1 DFQATT, CDR2 SNEGSKA (reference sequence). The length of the CDR3 is 13 residues. The CDR3 loop reads CSARPGNNYGYTF. In nucleotides, the CDR3 is TGCAGTGCTAGACCAGGGAATAACTATGGCTACACCTTC.

This clonotype has at least ten counts. The CDR3 DNA reads TGTGCCAGCAGCTACGGGGGGCAGGGCACCGGGGAGCTGTTTTTT. It codes for CASSYGGQGTGELFF. The V gene is TRBV11-3, the J gene TRBJ2-2; tentative D call: TRBD2 (7 bases). The V and J ends lost 4 bases and 4 bases respectively, with 13 bases between them. CDR1 and CDR2 (germline): SGHNT, YENEEA. The length of the CDR3 is 15 residues. The full variable domain, rest sourced from reference TRBV11-3 and TRBJ2-2, is EAGVVQSPRYKIIEKKQPVAFWCNPISGHNTLYWYLQNLGQGPELLIRYENEEAVDDSQLPKDRFSAERLKGVDSTLKIQPAELGDSAVYLCASSYGGQGTGELFFGEGSRLTVL.

In this sample, this clonotype turned up a few times. The chain is built from TRBV7-3 and TRBJ2-5, with D perhaps matching TRBD1 (6 bases). The CDR3 totals 13 residues. The V end was cut by 5 bases, the J end by 3 bases, with 10 bases between. Germline V lookup: CDR1 SGHTA, CDR2 FQGTGA. As DNA, the CDR3 is TGTGCCAGCAGCCTTACAGGGAAAGAGACCCAGTACTTC. The encoded protein is CASSLTGKETQYF.

In its sample, this clonotype was seen many times. The chain carries TRBV4-2 and TRBJ2-7; D is possibly TRBD2 (6 bases). CDR1 LGHNA and CDR2 YNFKEQ come from the germline V gene. Trimming pared 1 base from V and 0 bases from J, leaving 13 bases between. The CDR3 is 16 amino acids. The CDR3 DNA sequence: TGTGCCAGCAGCCAAGTCCGGGACTTGAGCTCCTACGAGCAGTACTTC. Translation: CASSQVRDLSSYEQYF.

With regard to this clonotype: A much larger clonotype is one base distant, so this may be a read error. Since the CDR3 does not end with the conserved phenylalanine or tryptophan, this likely comes from a read error. The rearrangement joins TRBV6-2 or TRBV6-3 to TRBJ1-1; tentative D call: TRBD1 (6 bases). Germline lookup yields CDR1 MNHEY and CDR2 SVGEGT. The ends were cut back, 2 bases at V and 1 base at J, with 14 bases in the middle. CDR3 length: 16 amino acids. The CDR3 spells CASSYLRTASNTEAFS. Here the CDR3 DNA reads TGTGCCAGCAGTTACCTTAGGACAGCTTCGAACACTGAAGCTTTCTCT.

The chain joins TRBV13 to TRBJ1-3; no clear D gene. Germline V lookup: CDR1 PRHDT, CDR2 FYEKMQ (reference sequence). Trimming removed 5 bases from V and 4 bases from J, with 9 bases in between. CDR3 length: 13 residues. CDR3 in DNA: TGTGCCAGCAGCCTCCTGAGAGGAAACACCATATATTTT. Residues: CASSLLRGNTIYF.

This clonotype appeared a few times. The CDR3 is CASSQRDYSPLHF. CDR3 coding DNA: TGTGCCAGCAGCCAGCGGGACTATTCACCCCTCCACTTT. The J gene is TRBJ1-6, the V gene TRBV14, with TRBD1 as a possible D gene (5 bases). The germline CDR1 and CDR2 sequences are SGHDN and FVKESK. V shed 3 bases and J shed 8 bases, with 8 bases lying between them. This CDR3 comprises 13 residues.

This clonotype has only a few counts. This chain connects TRBV3-1 to TRBJ2-2; no firm D call. The CDR3 has 15 residues. V lost 3 bases to trimming and J lost 0 bases, with 8 bases between them. The germline V gene has CDR1 LGHDT and CDR2 YNNKEL (reference sequence). Here the CDR3 reads CASSHLLANTGELFF. The CDR3 nucleotides are TGTGCCAGCAGCCACCTTCTAGCGAACACCGGGGAGCTGTTTTTT.

V usage is TRBV10-3 and J usage is TRBJ2-1; 8 nucleotides match TRBD2. The V gene end was trimmed by 5 bases and the J gene end by 9 bases; junction bases not matched to a gene: 12. CDR3 length: 15 residues. The germline V gene encodes CDR1 ENHRY and CDR2 SYGVKD. CDR3 DNA: TGTGCCATCAGTCCTCCTAGCGGGTCCTCCAGTGAGCAGTTCTTC. This gives the protein CAISPPSGSSSEQFF.

This clonotype has only a few counts. This sequence joins TRBV27 and TRBJ2-2; 10 bases are shared with TRBD2. This CDR3 has 16 residues. From germline, CDR1 is MNHEY and CDR2 SMNVEV (reference sequence). V shed 5 bases, J shed 2 bases, and the junction held 5 bases outside the gene matches. The CDR3: CASSTRTSGNTGELFF. In DNA, the CDR3 is TGTGCCAGCAGTACCCGGACTAGCGGCAACACCGGGGAGCTGTTTTTT.

The V call is TRBV11-2, the J call TRBJ2-1, with TRBD2 identical over 12 bases. Trimming at V came to 5 bases and at J to 1 base, leaving 9 bases not matched to a gene. The CDR3 has 18 residues. Germline assignment: CDR1 SGHAT and CDR2 FQNNGV. The CDR3, as DNA: TGTGCCAGCAGCGGACGGACTAGCGGGATCGTGTCCTACAATGAGCAGTTCTTC. Translated, it gives CASSGRTSGIVSYNEQFF.

The V gene is TRBV4-3, the J gene TRBJ2-1; D is perhaps TRBD2 (6 bases). Germline V gene lookup returns CDR1 LGHNA and CDR2 YSLEER. The CDR3 is 18 amino acids. V was clipped by 4 bases and J by 2 bases, with 21 bases between them. The DNA for the CDR3 is TGCGCCAGCAGCCGAGGTGTCAATGTCGGGAGTACCTACAATGAGCAGTTCTTC. As protein: CASSRGVNVGSTYNEQFF.

This clonotype has a handful of counts. The rearrangement joins TRBV6-2 or TRBV6-3 to TRBJ2-5; D unclear. Per germline, CDR1 MNHEY and CDR2 SVGEGT. The CDR3 is made up of 13 amino acids. V was pared by 5 bases and J by 5 bases, with 12 bases between. The CDR3 spells CASSALLGETQYF. DNA for the CDR3: TGTGCCAGCAGTGCCCTATTGGGGGAGACCCAGTACTTC.

This clonotype was recorded a few times. The gene calls are TRBV30 and TRBJ2-7; 10 bases agree with TRBD2. Germline trimming cut 2 bases from V and 1 base from J; bases unmatched to any gene: 2. In germline, CDR1 is GTSNPN, CDR2 SVGIG (reference sequence). This CDR3 has 14 residues. CDR3 nucleotide sequence: TGTGCCTGGAGTTCTAGCGGGAGTTCCTACGAGCAGTACTTC. This translates into CAWSSSGSSYEQYF.

This clonotype was seen at least ten times. The chain combines TRBV2 with TRBJ1-5; tentative D call: TRBD1 (5 bases). Germline values: CDR1 SNHLY, CDR2 FYNNEI. This CDR3 has 13 amino acids. V lost 4 bases and J lost 4, with 8 bases in between. The CDR3 is CASSGRENQPQHF. CDR3 coding DNA: TGTGCCAGCAGTGGCAGGGAGAATCAGCCCCAGCATTTT.

CDR3 region: CATSKGLPPETQYF. The CDR3 bases are TGTGCCACCAGCAAGGGCCTACCCCCAGAGACCCAGTACTTC. The V call is TRBV15, the J call TRBJ2-5; D gene uncertain. In germline, CDR1 is LNHNV, CDR2 YYDKDF (reference sequence). Trimming pared 4 bases from V and 4 bases from J, leaving 13 bases between. The CDR3 runs to 14 residues.

This chain joins TRBV18 and TRBJ2-3, with TRBD2 matching over 9 bases. The V segment lost 4 bases and the J segment 4 bases; nucleotides outside the gene matches: 9. The CDR3 runs to 16 residues. Germline-derived CDR1 and CDR2 are KGHSH and LQKENI. For the CDR3, the DNA is TGTGCCAGCTCACGAGAGAAACTAGCGGGTCCAGATACGCAGTATTTT. Its protein product is CASSREKLAGPDTQYF.

This clonotype was observed a few times. This rearrangement joins TRBV19 to TRBJ2-3; 8 bases are a match to TRBD1. Losses at the gene ends were 3 bases for V and 7 bases for J; bases not matched to a gene: 6. The CDR3 totals 14 residues. Germline V gives CDR1 LNHDA, CDR2 SQIVND (reference sequence). This chain's CDR3 is CASSIGQGRHTQYF. CDR3 DNA sequence: TGTGCCAGTAGTATCGGACAGGGTCGTCATACGCAGTATTTT.